The 18 T cell receptor beta chains listed next were all sequenced from one sample in a study of early T cells in non-severe SARS-CoV-2 infection. From the 5' RACE reads, TCRdb called clonotypes with MiXCR, one entry per CDR3 protein. The sample lists roughly 52,000 distinct CDR3 sequences; more than 5.5% were seen once. The sequenced sample was whole blood, obtained at baseline. These receptors were collected from an adult who was a healthcare worker with PCR-confirmed SARS-CoV-2 infection or an uninfected control (not recorded which).

The chain employs TRBV11-3 and TRBJ2-1; tentatively, D is TRBD1 or TRBD2 (5 bases each). The V and J ends lost 1 base and 6 bases respectively, with 10 bases between them. Germline CDR1 and CDR2: SGHNT and YENEEA. The CDR3 has 14 residues. CDR3 sequence: CASSLAAGSNEQFF. CDR3 DNA: TGTGCCAGCAGCTTAGCGGCAGGGAGCAATGAGCAGTTCTTC.

This chain joins TRBV24-1 and TRBJ2-5; TRBD1 is a possible D gene (5 bases). V lost 11 bases and J 5 bases, leaving 11 bases between the germline ends. CDR1 KGHDR and CDR2 SFDVKD come from the germline V gene. The CDR3 has 11 residues. CDR3: CASSAGETQYF. As DNA, the CDR3 is TGTGCCAGCAGCGCAGGGGAGACCCAGTACTTC.

Many counts were recorded for this clonotype. The rearrangement links TRBV2 to TRBJ1-1, with TRBD1 matching 8 bases. The CDR3 has 15 amino acids. From germline, CDR1 is SNHLY and CDR2 FYNNEI. Trimming removed 8 bases from V and 4 bases from J; junction bases left unmatched: 12. The CDR3 loop reads CASSRGRMRGTEAFF. In nucleotides, the CDR3 is TGTGCCAGCTCCAGGGGGCGGATGCGGGGCACTGAAGCTTTCTTT.

This clonotype came up many times. This rearrangement joins TRBV14 to TRBJ1-1; D perhaps matches TRBD1 (5 bases). Trimming cost V 0 bases and J 0 bases, with 11 bases left between them. CDR1 is SGHDN, CDR2 FVKESK, per germline. This CDR3 spans 16 amino acids. The DNA for the CDR3 is TGTGCCAGCAGCCAAGATAGTCCAGGGCTGAACACTGAAGCTTTCTTT. Protein: CASSQDSPGLNTEAFF.

At least ten counts were recorded for this clonotype. This sequence joins TRBV11-3 and TRBJ1-6; maybe TRBD1 (5 bases). Germline loops: CDR1 SGHNT, CDR2 YENEEA. The V end was cut by 2 bases, the J end by 5 bases, with 13 bases between. This CDR3 has 16 amino acids. CDR3 region: CASSLPILGDNSPLHF. DNA of the CDR3: TGTGCCAGCAGCTTACCCATTTTGGGGGATAATTCACCCCTCCACTTT.

This clonotype was detected many times. The chain links TRBV11-2 to TRBJ1-1; D gene unclear. This CDR3 is 12 amino acids long. V lost 3 bases and J lost 11, with 13 bases in between. CDR1 is SGHAT and CDR2 is FQNNGV in the germline V gene. The CDR3 sequence: CASSFPGGSAFF. The CDR3 DNA reads TGTGCCAGCAGCTTTCCCGGTGGGAGTGCTTTCTTT.

This clonotype was detected many times. The chain couples TRBV18 to TRBJ2-1; possibly TRBD1 or TRBD2 for D (6 bases each). CDR3 length equals 16 residues. Trimming stripped 6 bases from V and 0 bases from J, with 15 bases between. CDR1 KGHSH and CDR2 LQKENI come from the germline V gene. The CDR3 coding sequence is TGTGCCAGCTCCCAGCAAGGGGGGAGCTCCTACAATGAGCAGTTCTTC. It translates to CASSQQGGSSYNEQFF. The entire variable domain, with the rest obtained from reference TRBV18 and TRBJ2-1, is as follows: NAGVMQNPRHLVRRRGQEARLRCSPMKGHSHVYWYRQLPEEGLKFMVYLQKENIIDESGMPKERFSAEFPKEGPSILRIQQVVRGDSAAYFCASSQQGGSSYNEQFFGPGTRLTVL.

This clonotype was counted ten times or more. The chain has TRBV6-1 and TRBJ2-5, with D unclear. Germline CDR1 MNHNS, CDR2 SASEGT. Trimming pared 10 bases from V and 7 bases from J, leaving 10 bases between. The CDR3 is made up of 10 amino acids. DNA of the CDR3: TGTGCCACGAAAGACGGGACCCAGTACTTC. Protein sequence: CATKDGTQYF.

This clonotype was seen ten or more times. The chain links TRBV4-3 to TRBJ1-6; 8 bases fit TRBD1. CDR3 length: 15 residues. CDR1 is LGHNA and CDR2 is YSLEER in the germline V gene. Germline trimming cut 1 base from V and 5 bases from J; bases unmatched to any gene: 1. This chain's CDR3 is CASSQGQGNNSPLHF. As DNA, the CDR3 is TGCGCCAGCAGCCAAGGACAGGGGAATAATTCACCCCTCCACTTT.

The gene calls are TRBV7-9 and TRBJ2-1; 9 bases map to TRBD1. The germline V gene encodes CDR1 SEHNR and CDR2 FQNEAQ (reference sequence). The trim removed 4 bases at V and 8 bases at J, leaving 9 bases unmatched. There are 15 residues in the CDR3. The CDR3 DNA follows: TGTGCCAGCAGCTGGGGACAGGGCGAAGAAGATGAGCAGTTCTTC. Translation gives CASSWGQGEEDEQFF.

This clonotype was detected many times. This sequence joins TRBV6-6 and TRBJ1-4; D is ambiguous. CDR3 length equals 13 residues. Trimming took off 2 bases at V and 5 bases at J, with 6 bases between the two ends. In germline, CDR1 is MNHNY, CDR2 SVGAGI (reference sequence). The CDR3 coding sequence is TGTGCCAGCAGTTACCGTGCGAATGAAAAACTGTTTTTT. Amino acids: CASSYRANEKLFF.

This chain links TRBV3-1 with TRBJ2-2; D is unresolved. Per germline, CDR1 LGHDT and CDR2 YNNKEL (reference sequence). The CDR3 totals 14 residues. Trimming left V 0 bases short and J 6 bases short, with 8 bases between. CDR3 amino acids: CASSQDPQAGELFF. As DNA, the CDR3 is TGTGCCAGCAGCCAAGACCCCCAAGCCGGGGAGCTGTTTTTT.

This chain connects TRBV12-3 or TRBV12-4 to TRBJ1-6, with D perhaps TRBD1 (6 bases). The CDR3 totals 14 residues. The germline V and J ends were trimmed by 5 bases and 10 bases, with 15 bases remaining between them. CDR3 DNA: TGTGCCAGCAGTCTCCGGGACATAAGCTCACCCCTCCACTTT. Translating it yields CASSLRDISSPLHF.

This chain uses TRBV5-6 with TRBJ1-3; TRBD1 agrees at 9 bases. Trimming cost V 1 base and J 5 bases; bases outside gene matches: 13. CDR3 size: 18 residues. The V gene's germline CDR1 is SGHDT and CDR2 YYEEEE. The CDR3 spells CASSLRIRRGQGRNTIYF. The CDR3 nucleotides are TGTGCCAGCAGCTTGCGAATCCGAAGGGGACAGGGAAGAAACACCATATATTTT.

This clonotype was picked up many times. This sequence joins TRBV5-4 and TRBJ1-1; tentatively, D is TRBD1 (6 bases). CDR3 size: 14 residues. V lost 2 bases and J 2 bases, leaving 10 bases between the germline ends. CDR1 and CDR2 (germline): SGHNT, YYREEE (reference sequence). CDR3 DNA: TGTGCCAGCAGCTTACAGGGCAGAAACACTGAAGCTTTCTTT. Translated, it gives CASSLQGRNTEAFF. The full variable domain, in which reference TRBV5-4 and TRBJ1-1 provide the parts outside the CDR3, is ETGVTQSPTHLIKTRGQQVTLRCSSQSGHNTVSWYQQALGQGPQFIFQYYREEENGRGNFPPRFSGLQFPNYSSELNVNALELDDSALYLCASSLQGRNTEAFFGQGTRLTVV.

The J gene is TRBJ2-5, the V gene TRBV6-2 or TRBV6-3, with 8 bases identical to TRBD2. V lost 6 bases and J lost 0; bases outside the gene matches: 9. The length of the CDR3 is 16 residues. CDR1 and CDR2 (germline): MNHEY, SVGEGT. DNA of the CDR3: TGTGCCAGCAGGCTTCCGGGACTAGGGAACCAAGAGACCCAGTACTTC. This sequence encodes CASRLPGLGNQETQYF.

The table lists this clonotype with a few counts. This chain uses TRBV20-1 with TRBJ2-5; 7 bases are a match to TRBD1. Germline V lookup: CDR1 DFQATT, CDR2 SNEGSKA (reference sequence). The CDR3 is 15 amino acids. The V segment lost 3 bases and the J segment 2 bases; nucleotides outside the gene matches: 9. CDR3 sequence (DNA): TGCAGTGCTAGTTCCTCCGGGACAGCACAAGAGACCCAGTACTTC. Its protein product is CSASSSGTAQETQYF.

This clonotype came up many times. The chain carries TRBV9 and TRBJ2-1; 8 nucleotides line up with TRBD1. V was clipped by 3 bases and J by 6 bases; unmatched bases: 2. CDR3 length equals 13 residues. The germline gives CDR1 SGDLS, CDR2 YYNGEE. CDR3 bases: TGTGCCAGCAGCGCCGGACAGGGCAATGAGCAGTTCTTC. This sequence encodes CASSAGQGNEQFF. Full variable domain (remainder filled in from reference TRBV9 and TRBJ2-1): DSGVTQTPKHLITATGQRVTLRCSPRSGDLSVYWYQQSLDQGLQFLIQYYNGEERAKGNILERFSAQQFPDLHSELNLSSLELGDSALYFCASSAGQGNEQFFGPGTRLTVL.